Below, 21 T cell receptor beta chains from the same sample are listed, as sequenced in a study of human T cells and chemical hapten exposure. A single record per CDR3 protein comes from TCRdb applying MiXCR to the 5' RACE reads. The data contain 65,000 to 90,000 distinct CDR3 sequences, 15% to 20% of them singletons. RNA extraction used unfractionated whole blood as the source of total RNA. The receptors were gathered from a female donor in good health.

This clonotype was found a few times. The chain has TRBV20-1 and TRBJ2-6; maybe TRBD1 (5 bases). This CDR3 contains 20 residues. The V gene lost 5 bases and the J gene lost 0 bases, with 26 bases spanning the gap. Germline assignment: CDR1 DFQATT and CDR2 SNEGSKA (reference sequence). The CDR3 nucleotides are TGCAGTGCTTACGGCGTGTGGATAGACAGCCACGACTCTGGGGCCAACGTCCTGACTTTC. Translation: CSAYGVWIDSHDSGANVLTF.

The chain links TRBV19 to TRBJ1-1; D gene ambiguous. CDR1 LNHDA and CDR2 SQIVND come from the germline V gene (reference sequence). The CDR3 extends over 16 amino acids. V dropped 5 bases and J dropped 0 bases, with 16 bases sitting between them. CDR3 amino acids: CASSPHHGRVNTEAFF. The CDR3 DNA follows: TGTGCCAGTAGTCCCCACCACGGACGGGTGAACACTGAAGCTTTCTTT.

This rearrangement joins TRBV5-4 to TRBJ2-7; maybe TRBD2 (6 bases). There are 14 residues in the CDR3. Germline V gene sequence: CDR1 SGHNT, CDR2 YYREEE (reference sequence). V was clipped by 4 bases and J by 7 bases, with 18 bases between them. Written as DNA, the CDR3 is TGTGCCAGCAGCCTACTAGCAGGGTCTGGAGAGCAGTACTTC. It specifies CASSLLAGSGEQYF.

This chain links TRBV7-2 with TRBJ2-2; the D is unclear. The CDR3 runs to 13 residues. CDR1 SGHTA and CDR2 FQGNSA come from the germline V gene. V lost 1 base and J 6 bases, leaving 6 bases between the germline ends. The CDR3 is CASSLDLAGELFF. The CDR3 DNA is TGTGCCAGCAGCTTAGATCTTGCCGGGGAGCTGTTTTTT.

The chain uses TRBV10-3 and TRBJ2-3, with D possibly matching TRBD2 (7 bases). The CDR3 is 13 residues long. Looked up from germline, CDR1 is ENHRY and CDR2 is SYGVKD. Deletions cut 6 bases from V and 4 bases from J, with 11 bases between. As DNA, the CDR3 is TGTGCCATCAGGGGAGGGGGAGCAGATACGCAGTATTTT. It is translated as CAIRGGGADTQYF.

This clonotype was counted only a few times. The genes are TRBV6-5 and TRBJ2-3, with 9 bases lining up with TRBD2. Germline values: CDR1 MNHEY, CDR2 SVGAGI. This CDR3 comprises 16 residues. V lost 2 bases, J lost 2 bases, and 5 bases stayed unmatched. The CDR3 DNA reads as TGTGCCAGCAGTTACGGGCTAGCGGGGACCACAGATACGCAGTATTTT. Encoded protein: CASSYGLAGTTDTQYF.

This clonotype was detected ten times or more. The J gene is TRBJ1-2, the V gene TRBV4-2, with D perhaps TRBD1 (6 bases). CDR1 and CDR2 (germline): LGHNA, YNFKEQ. V was cut by 1 base and J by 4 bases, with 19 bases left in between. CDR3 length: 17 residues. For the CDR3, the DNA is TGTGCCAGCAGCCAAGGCTCCAGGGGAATCGGCGCCTATGGCTACACCTTC. Amino acids: CASSQGSRGIGAYGYTF.

Ten or more counts support this clonotype. The gene calls are TRBV5-4 and TRBJ2-1; 9 positions match TRBD2. The V gene end was trimmed by 1 base and the J gene end by 1 base; junction bases not matched to a gene: 0. Germline V gene lookup returns CDR1 SGHNT and CDR2 YYREEE (reference sequence). The CDR3 contains 15 residues. This CDR3 is CASSLTSGSYNEQFF. CDR3 coding DNA: TGTGCCAGCAGCTTGACTAGCGGGTCCTACAATGAGCAGTTCTTC.

This chain uses TRBV4-3 with TRBJ1-3; no firm D call. This CDR3 spans 14 amino acids. Germline V gene lookup returns CDR1 LGHNA and CDR2 YSLEER. V lost 0 bases to trimming and J lost 3 bases, with 6 bases between them. CDR3 region: CASSQDTVGNTIYF. DNA of the CDR3: TGCGCCAGCAGCCAAGATACTGTTGGAAACACCATATATTTT.

The chain combines TRBV5-1 with TRBJ1-2; a weak D match, TRBD1 (6 bases). Trimming removed 1 base at V and 7 bases at J, with 14 bases between. CDR3 size: 14 residues. Germline V gene data show CDR1 as SGHRS and CDR2 as YFSETQ. CDR3 protein: CASSLTGQGSGYTF. CDR3 bases: TGCGCCAGCAGCTTGACAGGTCAGGGGAGTGGCTACACCTTC.

The V gene is TRBV7-9, the J gene TRBJ1-5; a weak D match, TRBD1 (6 bases). Germline V gene sequence: CDR1 SEHNR, CDR2 FQNEAQ (reference sequence). The V end lost 5 bases, the J end lost 6 bases, and 14 bases lay between the germline ends. There are 14 residues in the CDR3. CDR3 sequence reads: CASSNTGPGQPQHF. The CDR3 region has the DNA TGTGCCAGCAGCAACACAGGGCCGGGTCAGCCCCAGCATTTT.

In this sample, this clonotype turned up a few times. V gene TRBV28 combines with J gene TRBJ2-7; TRBD2 aligns across 8 bases. J gave up 2 bases and V 7 bases, and 7 bases lay outside the gene matches. The CDR3 covers 14 residues. From germline, CDR1 is MDHEN and CDR2 SYDVKM. Here the CDR3 DNA reads TGTGCCAGCAAGAAAAGCGGGAGAACCTACGAGCAGTACTTC. It yields the protein CASKKSGRTYEQYF.

Only a few counts were recorded for this clonotype. The chain carries TRBV9 and TRBJ1-3; D gene ambiguous. V was trimmed by 7 bases and J by 0 bases, leaving 5 bases between them. Germline CDR1 and CDR2: SGDLS and YYNGEE. The CDR3 consists of 12 residues. The CDR3: CASVSSGNTIYF. The CDR3, as DNA: TGTGCCAGCGTGAGCTCTGGAAACACCATATATTTT.

This clonotype was detected only a few times. The rearrangement joins TRBV5-4 to TRBJ2-5; D unresolved. Germline loops: CDR1 SGHNT, CDR2 YYREEE (reference sequence). CDR3 size: 15 residues. V was clipped by 4 bases and J by 1 base, with 14 bases between them. The CDR3 here is CASSSKGTAQETQYF. The CDR3 coding sequence is TGTGCCAGCAGCAGTAAGGGAACAGCCCAAGAGACCCAGTACTTC.

This clonotype occurred a few times. This chain connects TRBV10-2 to TRBJ1-5, with D tentatively TRBD1 (5 bases). The CDR3 length is 15 residues. V dropped 5 bases and J dropped 4 bases, with 15 bases sitting between them. Germline V gives CDR1 WSHSY, CDR2 SAAADI. The CDR3 here is CASSPSRGFNQPQHF. The CDR3 DNA reads TGCGCCAGCAGTCCAAGCCGGGGCTTTAATCAGCCCCAGCATTTT.

This clonotype occurred a few times. The rearrangement links TRBV5-1 to TRBJ2-1, with no clear D. CDR1 and CDR2 (germline): SGHRS, YFSETQ. Trimming shortened V by 0 bases and J by 8 bases, and 15 bases separated the two germline ends. The CDR3 loop spans 15 amino acids. DNA for the CDR3: TGCGCCAGCAGCTTGGGACGAGACGGGTTCGATGAGCAGTTCTTC. Its protein is CASSLGRDGFDEQFF. The full variable domain, in which reference TRBV5-1 and TRBJ2-1 provide the parts outside the CDR3, is KAGVTQTPRYLIKTRGQQVTLSCSPISGHRSVSWYQQTPGQGLQFLFEYFSETQRNKGNFPGRFSGRQFSNSRSEMNVSTLELGDSALYLCASSLGRDGFDEQFFGPGTRLTVL.

The chain employs TRBV6-5 and TRBJ2-5; no reliable D call. Trimming cost V 2 bases and J 3 bases, with 16 bases left between them. CDR3 length equals 16 residues. In germline, CDR1 is MNHEY, CDR2 SVGAGI. The CDR3 loop reads CASSYATPTPEETQYF. The CDR3 nucleotides are TGTGCCAGCAGTTACGCGACACCGACTCCCGAAGAGACCCAGTACTTC.

The CDR3 spells CSASGGQGRLNTEAFF. In DNA, the CDR3 is TGCAGTGCTAGTGGTGGGCAGGGAAGGTTGAACACTGAAGCTTTCTTT. This chain connects TRBV20-1 to TRBJ1-1; D is perhaps TRBD1 (5 bases). V gave up 3 bases and J gave up 0 bases, with 17 bases separating them. The CDR3 spans 16 residues. Germline V gene data show CDR1 as DFQATT and CDR2 as SNEGSKA (reference sequence).

This clonotype has a handful of counts. The rearrangement uses TRBV5-1 and TRBJ2-2; possibly TRBD2 for D (6 bases). The V gene lost 2 bases and the J gene lost 2 bases, with 10 bases spanning the gap. CDR3 length equals 15 residues. In germline, CDR1 is SGHRS, CDR2 YFSETQ. The CDR3 region has the DNA TGCGCCAGCAGCTTTGGCGCGGGAAACACCGGGGAGCTGTTTTTT. Its protein product is CASSFGAGNTGELFF.

This clonotype showed up just a few times. This chain connects TRBV15 to TRBJ1-5, with 8 positions matching TRBD1. The CDR3 totals 15 residues. Trimming removed 0 bases from V and 6 bases from J; junction bases left unmatched: 4. Germline V gene sequence: CDR1 LNHNV, CDR2 YYDKDF (reference sequence). CDR3 nucleotides: TGTGCCACCAGCAGAGATCCAGGGGGCGGTCAGCCCCAGCATTTT. This sequence encodes CATSRDPGGGQPQHF.

This clonotype was picked up a small number of times. The V gene is TRBV12-3 or TRBV12-4, the J gene TRBJ2-1; TRBD2 agrees at 8 bases. CDR3 length equals 15 residues. V lost 4 bases and J lost 6; bases outside the gene matches: 8. Here the CDR3 reads CASSSSSGSPNEQFF. In nucleotides, the CDR3 is TGTGCCAGCAGTTCATCCAGCGGGAGTCCCAATGAGCAGTTCTTC.